Listed below are T cell receptor beta chains from one sample, sequenced in a study of metastatic and nonmetastatic thyroid tumors. TCRdb re-called the PCR reads with MiXCR. The sample has 53,000 or so clones, 20% to 25% seen once. The sample was blood. These receptors came from a female donor with papillary thyroid cancer or a benign thyroid nodule (not recorded which). Some clones in this sample may be carry-over from other donors' samples. CDR3s include the opening cysteine and the closing phenylalanine or tryptophan. Each record gives: D gene, clone size, V gene, J gene, CDR3 DNA, CDR3 protein. D genes are given only for firm matches. Size is omitted from some rows. Given values are once, few, many or a class for expanded clones.

.	.	TRBV6-1	TRBJ2-7	TGTGCCAGCAGCTCCATGTGCGAGCAGTACTTC	CASSSMCEQYF
.	many	TRBV6-1	TRBJ1-4	TGTGCCAGCAGAAGGGGGGGGAATGAAAAACTGTTTTTT	CASRRGGNEKLFF
TRBD1	many	TRBV3-1	TRBJ1-5	TGTGCCAGCAGCCGAGGAGACAGGGCAAATCAGCCCCAGCATTTT	CASSRGDRANQPQHF
.	many	TRBV5-1	TRBJ2-1	TGCGCCAGCAGCTCCCACGGGGAGTCGGCCAATGAGCAGTTCTTC	CASSSHGESANEQFF
TRBD2	many	TRBV5-4	TRBJ2-7	TGTGCCAGCAGCCCGGGGGGTAGCGGGATGTACGAGCAGTACTTC	CASSPGGSGMYEQYF
.	many	TRBV5-1	TRBJ2-2	TGCGCCAGCAGCCCTCAGGGCGGGGGCGCAGGCACCGGGGAGCTGTTTTTT	CASSPQGGGAGTGELFF
.	large	TRBV24-1	TRBJ2-7	TGTGCCACCACAGATAGCGGTAGCCGATCCTACGAGCAGTACTTC	CATTDSGSRSYEQYF
TRBD1	few	TRBV28	TRBJ1-2	TGTGCCAGCAGTCTCCTTCCCGGGACAGGGAACTATGGCTACACCTTC	CASSLLPGTGNYGYTF
TRBD1	many	TRBV6-1	TRBJ2-7	TGTGCCAGCACCGAGGGACAGGCCTCCTACGAGCAGTACTTC	CASTEGQASYEQYF
TRBD2	.	TRBV20-1	TRBJ2-3	TGCAGTGCTAGATGGGGGAGGGCCATAGATAAGCAATATTTT	CSARWGRAIDKQYF
.	.	TRBV6-1	TRBJ1-1	TGTGCCAGCATCCCAGACGGACGGCGGGCTTTCTTT	CASIPDGRRAFF
.	many	TRBV19	TRBJ2-1	TGTGCCAGTAGTATGGGCAGGGGCGATGAGCAGTTCTTC	CASSMGRGDEQFF
.	many	TRBV7-8	TRBJ1-3	TGTGCCAGCAGCTTAGCGCGGGGGTCCGGAAACACCATATATTTT	CASSLARGSGNTIYF
TRBD1	many	TRBV2	TRBJ1-2	TGTGCCAGCAGAGCGGACAGGGTAATCTATGGCTACACCTTC	CASRADRVIYGYTF
.	once	TRBV5-1	TRBJ1-3	TGCGCCGGCAGCACGGCCCCGGGAGGCGCTGTAAACACCATATATTTT	CAGSTAPGGAVNTIYF
TRBD1	.	TRBV5-6	TRBJ2-3	TGTGCCAGCAGCGGGCGACAGGGAAATGCAGATACGCAGTATTTT	CASSGRQGNADTQYF
.	.	TRBV27	TRBJ2-7	TGTGCCAGCATTTTCCCAGGGCACGAGCAGTACTTC	CASIFPGHEQYF
TRBD2	many	TRBV4-2	TRBJ2-1	TGTGCCAGCAGCCAAGTCTCTGGCGGGAGGGCCTACAATGAGCAGTTCTTC	CASSQVSGGRAYNEQFF
.	.	TRBV9	TRBJ2-3	TGTGCCAGCAGCGTATTGGATCTAGATACGCAGTATTTT	CASSVLDLDTQYF
.	many	TRBV20-1	TRBJ1-6	TGCAGTGCTCGACAGGACGATAATTCACCCCTCCACTTT	CSARQDDNSPLHF
.	many	TRBV3-1	TRBJ1-2	TGTGCCAGCAGTCAAAGTAGGTTGGGGGGCTACACCTTC	CASSQSRLGGYTF
.	many	TRBV5-8	TRBJ2-7	TGTGCCAGCAGCTTGGTTGACAGGACCTACGAGCAGTACTTC	CASSLVDRTYEQYF